What follows are 30 T cell receptor beta chains derived from one specimen sequenced in a study of blood T cell repertoires in COVID-19. Sequencing used immunoSEQ multiplex PCR; TCRdb keeps in-frame clones, though not all of them. The repertoire holds roughly 51,000 clones, with around 90% as singletons. Source material: peripheral blood. Every receptor here comes from a woman in her sixties or seventies with active or convalescent COVID-19.

The gene calls are TRBV6-5 and TRBJ1-2, with D possibly TRBD1 on 5 matching bases. V was shortened by 7 bases and J by 1 base, with 10 bases between the two germline ends. The CDR3 consists of 13 residues. In germline, CDR1 is MNHEY, CDR2 SVGAGI. The CDR3 DNA reads TGTGCCAGCAAGTACACAGGTAACTATGGCTACACCTTC. Its protein is CASKYTGNYGYTF.

This clone was seen a single time. This chain joins TRBV18 and TRBJ1-4; 7 bases are shared with TRBD1. The CDR3 spans 14 residues. The ends lost 0 bases at V and 8 bases at J; junction bases unmatched: 3. Germline V gene data show CDR1 as KGHSH and CDR2 as LQKENI. The CDR3 nucleotides are TGTGCCAGCTCACCACCGGGCAGGGGGGAAAAACTGTTTTTT. This sequence encodes CASSPPGRGEKLFF.

Concerning this clone itself: The sample carries other DNA sequences with the same CDR3. CDR3 protein: CATSRDYRGDQPQHF. CDR3 nucleotide sequence: TGTGCCACCAGCAGAGATTACAGGGGTGATCAGCCCCAGCATTTT. This chain connects TRBV15 to TRBJ1-5; TRBD1 agrees at 7 bases. Looked up from germline, CDR1 is LNHNV and CDR2 is YYDKDF (reference sequence). This CDR3 contains 15 residues. The V segment lost 0 bases and the J segment 5 bases; nucleotides outside the gene matches: 4.

Turning to this clone: One end of the junction fails to match germline, which may point to a read error. The rearrangement uses TRBV28 and TRBJ1-2, with TRBD1 identical over 8 bases. The CDR3 sequence is 12 residues long. CDR1 is MDHEN and CDR2 is SYDVKM in the germline V gene. CDR3 amino acids: CASRTGTGSPLF. CDR3 bases: TGTGCCAGCAGAACCGGGACAGGCTCCCCTCTTTTC.

The J gene is TRBJ1-5, the V gene TRBV28; weak D call: TRBD1 (6 bases). The V end was cut by 3 bases, the J end by 4 bases, with 19 bases between. This CDR3 is built from 17 residues. The germline CDR1 and CDR2 sequences are MDHEN and SYDVKM. The CDR3 DNA follows: TGTGCCAGCAGTTTGCCCTTGAGGGACACCTTAAATCAGCCCCAGCATTTT. This codes for CASSLPLRDTLNQPQHF.

The chain links TRBV5-4 to TRBJ2-7, with D possibly TRBD1 on 6 matching bases. CDR1 is SGHNT and CDR2 is YYREEE in the germline V gene (reference sequence). The CDR3 is made up of 13 amino acids. With 4 bases removed from V and 1 base from J, the gap between germline ends came to 9 bases. The CDR3 bases are TGTGCCAGCAGCAGGGACACTTCCTACGAGCAGTACTTC. It translates to CASSRDTSYEQYF.

The chain is built from TRBV20-1 and TRBJ1-5, with D unclear. Germline-derived CDR1 and CDR2 are DFQATT and SNEGSKA (reference sequence). Trimming removed 3 bases at V and 4 bases at J, with 7 bases between. The CDR3 extends over 12 amino acids. CDR3 in DNA: TGCAGTGCTAGTATCCTGAATCAGCCCCAGCATTTT. Translating gives CSASILNQPQHF.

V gene TRBV5-1 combines with J gene TRBJ2-2; 10 nucleotides match TRBD2. This CDR3 contains 15 residues. The germline gives CDR1 SGHRS, CDR2 YFSETQ. With V trimmed by 6 bases and J by 3 bases, 5 bases remained unmatched. The CDR3 here is CASKILAGDTGELFF. The CDR3 DNA is TGCGCCAGCAAAATCCTAGCGGGAGACACCGGGGAGCTGTTTTTT.

The chain employs TRBV28 and TRBJ2-7; 8 nucleotides line up with TRBD1. The CDR3 spans 17 residues. The trim removed 6 bases at V and 0 bases at J, leaving 13 bases unmatched. CDR1 and CDR2 (germline): MDHEN, SYDVKM. CDR3 bases: TGTGCCAGCAGCCTTAACCAGGACAGGGTCACCTCCTACGAGCAGTACTTC. Translated: CASSLNQDRVTSYEQYF.

The CDR3, as DNA: TGTGCCAGCAGTATCATCCAGGGGAACACTGAAGCTTTCTTT. Translated: CASSIIQGNTEAFF. The V gene is TRBV28, the J gene TRBJ1-1, with D maybe TRBD1 (5 bases). Trimming removed 5 bases from V and 1 base from J, with 11 bases in between. This CDR3 is 14 amino acids long. Germline CDR1 MDHEN, CDR2 SYDVKM.

This chain joins TRBV19 and TRBJ1-3, with no clear D. The CDR3 loop spans 13 amino acids. The V end lost 7 bases, the J end lost 4 bases, and 11 bases lay between the germline ends. Germline-derived CDR1 and CDR2 are LNHDA and SQIVND (reference sequence). As DNA, the CDR3 is TGTGCCAGTACTCAGGTACAAGGAAACACCATATATTTT. Translation: CASTQVQGNTIYF.

The rearrangement joins TRBV18 to TRBJ1-6; TRBD1 agrees at 10 bases. CDR1 is KGHSH, CDR2 LQKENI, per germline. V was pared by 3 bases and J by 10 bases, with 6 bases of the junction left unmatched. This CDR3 contains 15 residues. CDR3 DNA sequence: TGTGCCAGCTCACCGACGACAGGGGGCTCCTCACCCCTCCACTTT. It encodes CASSPTTGGSSPLHF.

J is TRBJ2-7 and V is TRBV29-1; 11 bases line up with TRBD1. This CDR3 comprises 13 residues. Trimming at V came to 1 base and at J to 5 bases, leaving 1 base not matched to a gene. Germline assignment: CDR1 SQVTM and CDR2 ANQGSEA. CDR3 loop: CSVEGTGGDEQYF. In DNA form, the CDR3 reads TGCAGCGTTGAAGGGACAGGGGGCGACGAGCAGTACTTC.

The chain is built from TRBV6-1 and TRBJ2-7; TRBD1 might be the D (6 bases). This CDR3 is built from 15 residues. CDR1 is MNHNS, CDR2 SASEGT, per germline. V was trimmed by 3 bases and J by 3 bases, leaving 15 bases between them. The CDR3 sequence is CASSEGDNQGYEQYF. In nucleotides, the CDR3 is TGTGCCAGCAGTGAGGGGGACAACCAGGGCTACGAGCAGTACTTC.

V is TRBV19 and J is TRBJ1-4; possible D gene TRBD1, 5 bases. Trimming shortened V by 6 bases and J by 1 base, and 9 bases separated the two germline ends. Germline CDR1 LNHDA, CDR2 SQIVND (reference sequence). The CDR3 runs 14 residues. The CDR3 spells CASSPTVTNEKLFF. The CDR3 nucleotides read TGTGCCAGTAGCCCGACAGTAACTAATGAAAAACTGTTTTTT.

This clone was counted a single time. J is TRBJ2-5 and V is TRBV7-7; 13 bases match TRBD2. The CDR3 runs to 16 residues. From germline, CDR1 is SSHAT and CDR2 FNYEAQ (reference sequence). With 4 bases clipped from V and 6 bases from J, the junction kept 8 bases outside the gene matches. CDR3 amino acids: CASSSGLAGVTKTQYF. The CDR3 coding sequence is TGTGCCAGCAGCTCCGGACTAGCGGGAGTGACGAAGACCCAGTACTTC.

This chain connects TRBV3-1 (or the pseudogene TRBV3-2) to TRBJ2-1; 13 bases map to TRBD2. Unmatched junction bases numbered 17, after V lost 0 bases and J lost 9 bases. Germline CDR1 reads LGHDT; CDR2 reads YNNKEL (reference sequence). CDR3 size: 20 residues. The chain's CDR3 is CASSQDPRLTSGGAHGEQFF. In DNA, the CDR3 is TGTGCCAGCAGCCAAGATCCCCGACTCACTAGCGGGGGGGCCCATGGTGAGCAGTTCTTC.

The chain joins TRBV10-2 to TRBJ1-6; D is possibly TRBD1 (6 bases). CDR1 is WSHSY, CDR2 SAAADI, per germline. Trimming took off 6 bases at V and 10 bases at J, with 16 bases between the two ends. This CDR3 is 14 amino acids long. CDR3 DNA sequence: TGCGCCAGCAGCCCAGGACAAAGGGGGTCACCCCTCCACTTT. This gives the protein CASSPGQRGSPLHF.

The rearrangement links TRBV2 to TRBJ2-1; 9 bases fit TRBD1. Germline CDR1 is SNHLY and CDR2 is FYNNEI. Trimming removed 3 bases from V and 5 bases from J; junction bases left unmatched: 8. The CDR3 loop spans 16 amino acids. The CDR3 bases are TGTGCCAGCAGTGACAAGTCGGGACAGGGTGACAATGAGCAGTTCTTC. Translation: CASSDKSGQGDNEQFF.

As for this clone: The junction departs from germline at one end; a sequencing error may be responsible. The chain combines TRBV11-2 with TRBJ1-2, with D unresolved. The CDR3 is made up of 13 amino acids. In germline, CDR1 is SGHAT, CDR2 FQNNGV. The CDR3: CASSLVSNDGYTF. The CDR3 DNA follows: TGTGCCAGCAGCTTAGTCAGTAACGATGGCTACACCTTC.

The chain recombines TRBV9 with TRBJ2-2; D unresolved. Trimming took off 0 bases at V and 0 bases at J, with 9 bases between the two ends. From germline, CDR1 is SGDLS and CDR2 YYNGEE. The CDR3 runs 16 residues. The CDR3 bases are TGTGCCAGCAGCGTAGTGCACGCGACGAACACCGGGGAGCTGTTTTTT. The encoded protein is CASSVVHATNTGELFF. The entire variable domain, with the rest obtained from reference TRBV9 and TRBJ2-2, is as follows: DSGVTQTPKHLITATGQRVTLRCSPRSGDLSVYWYQQSLDQGLQFLIQYYNGEERAKGNILERFSAQQFPDLHSELNLSSLELGDSALYFCASSVVHATNTGELFFGEGSRLTVL.

This clone is a singleton in its sample. The genes are TRBV11-2 and TRBJ2-2; 10 bases line up with TRBD1. CDR1 and CDR2 from the germline V gene are SGHAT and FQNNGV. This CDR3 spans 19 amino acids. J gave up 0 bases and V 2 bases, and 9 bases lay outside the gene matches. This CDR3 is CASSLLSGTGATNTGELFF. CDR3 DNA sequence: TGTGCCAGCAGCTTATTATCCGGGACAGGGGCTACGAACACCGGGGAGCTGTTTTTT.

The chain carries TRBV3-1 (or the pseudogene TRBV3-2) and TRBJ2-3; 13 bases are shared with TRBD2. Germline V gene data show CDR1 as LGHDT and CDR2 as YNNKEL (reference sequence). This CDR3 spans 16 amino acids. Trimming took 1 base from V and 8 from J; bases not matched to a gene: 6. The CDR3 DNA is TGTGCCAGCAGCCAAGTCCCACTAGCGGGAGGGACTACGCAGTATTTT. Translating it yields CASSQVPLAGGTTQYF.

This clone is a singleton in its sample. The chain carries TRBV28 and TRBJ1-1, with D uncertain. The CDR3 loop spans 13 amino acids. The germline V gene encodes CDR1 MDHEN and CDR2 SYDVKM. Trimming pared 4 bases from V and 7 bases from J, leaving 13 bases between. The CDR3, as DNA: TGTGCCAGCAGTTCTCCGGGGAAGGATGAAGCTTTCTTT. It codes for CASSSPGKDEAFF.

CDR3 nucleotide sequence: TGTGCCAGCAGTTTAAAAGGACAGCTGAACACTGAAGCTTTCTTT. This translates into CASSLKGQLNTEAFF. The chain has TRBV27 and TRBJ1-1, with D possibly matching TRBD1 (6 bases). V gave up 2 bases and J gave up 0 bases, with 10 bases separating them. CDR3 size: 15 residues. CDR1 MNHEY and CDR2 SMNVEV come from the germline V gene (reference sequence).

The chain couples TRBV7-3 to TRBJ2-1; tentative D call: TRBD2 (6 bases). CDR1 and CDR2 (germline): SGHTA, FQGTGA. V was pared by 5 bases and J by 5 bases, with 10 bases between. The length of the CDR3 is 13 residues. The CDR3 coding sequence is TGTGCCAGCAGCCCCACTAGCAACAATGAGCAGTTCTTC. This translates into CASSPTSNNEQFF.

The chain couples TRBV6-2 or TRBV6-3 to TRBJ2-5, with 11 bases aligning to TRBD1. The length of the CDR3 is 18 residues. Germline-derived CDR1 and CDR2 are MNHEY and SVGEGT. J lost 5 bases, V lost 2 bases, and 13 bases had no gene match. The CDR3: CASSYPPGQGVMWETQYF. CDR3 nucleotide sequence: TGTGCCAGCAGTTACCCCCCGGGACAGGGGGTTATGTGGGAGACCCAGTACTTC.

V usage is TRBV6-5 and J usage is TRBJ1-5; possible D gene TRBD1, 6 bases. This CDR3 comprises 14 residues. Germline-derived CDR1 and CDR2 are MNHEY and SVGAGI. V was trimmed by 7 bases and J by 5 bases, leaving 15 bases between them. The chain's CDR3 is CASTIGGAYQPQHF. For the CDR3, the DNA is TGTGCCAGCACCATAGGGGGGGCCTATCAGCCCCAGCATTTT.

The table lists this clone with a count of one. This chain connects TRBV28 to TRBJ2-7; no clear D gene. The CDR3 is 13 residues long. CDR1 and CDR2 (germline): MDHEN, SYDVKM. Trimming removed 3 bases at V and 3 bases at J, with 9 bases between. CDR3 loop: CASSFPVSYEQYF. The CDR3 nucleotides are TGTGCCAGCAGTTTCCCCGTGAGCTACGAGCAGTACTTC.

This chain connects TRBV5-4 to TRBJ2-1; 8 bases map to TRBD1. The CDR3 sequence is 16 residues long. The V and J ends lost 4 bases and 0 bases, in that order; junction bases with no gene match: 6. Germline V gives CDR1 SGHNT, CDR2 YYREEE (reference sequence). As DNA, the CDR3 is TGTGCCAGCAGCGGCATTACAGGGGGCTCCTACAATGAGCAGTTCTTC. Protein product: CASSGITGGSYNEQFF.